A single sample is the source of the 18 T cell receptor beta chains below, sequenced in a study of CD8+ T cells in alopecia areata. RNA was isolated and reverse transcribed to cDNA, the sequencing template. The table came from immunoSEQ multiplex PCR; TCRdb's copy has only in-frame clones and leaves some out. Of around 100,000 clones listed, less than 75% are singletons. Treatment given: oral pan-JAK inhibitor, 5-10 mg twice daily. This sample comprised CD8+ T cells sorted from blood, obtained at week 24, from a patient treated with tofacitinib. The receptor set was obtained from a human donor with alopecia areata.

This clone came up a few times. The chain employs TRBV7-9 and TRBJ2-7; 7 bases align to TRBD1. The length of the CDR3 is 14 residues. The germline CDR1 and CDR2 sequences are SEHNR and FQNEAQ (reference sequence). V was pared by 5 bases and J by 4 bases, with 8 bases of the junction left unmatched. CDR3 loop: CASSTGAEEYEQYF. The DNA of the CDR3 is TGTGCCAGCAGCACAGGGGCTGAGGAGTACGAGCAGTACTTC.

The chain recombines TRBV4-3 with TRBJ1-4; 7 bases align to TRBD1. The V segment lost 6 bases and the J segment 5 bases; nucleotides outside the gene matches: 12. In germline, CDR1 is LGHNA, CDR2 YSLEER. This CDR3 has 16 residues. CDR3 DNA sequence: TGCGCCAGCAGACAAACCTTGGGACAGCTAAATGAAAAACTGTTTTTT. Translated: CASRQTLGQLNEKLFF.

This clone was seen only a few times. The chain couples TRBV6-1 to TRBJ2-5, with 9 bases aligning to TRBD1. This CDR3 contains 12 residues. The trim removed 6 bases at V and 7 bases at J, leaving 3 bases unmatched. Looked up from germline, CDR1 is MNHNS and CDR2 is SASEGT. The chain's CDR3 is CASRQGAVTQYF. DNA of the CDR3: TGTGCCAGCAGACAGGGGGCCGTGACCCAGTACTTC.

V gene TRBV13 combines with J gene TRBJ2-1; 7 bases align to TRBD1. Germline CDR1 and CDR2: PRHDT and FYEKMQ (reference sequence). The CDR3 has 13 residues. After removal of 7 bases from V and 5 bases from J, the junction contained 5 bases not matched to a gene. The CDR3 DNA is TGTGCCAGCACCGGGACAGAAGACAATGAGCAGTTCTTC. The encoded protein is CASTGTEDNEQFF.

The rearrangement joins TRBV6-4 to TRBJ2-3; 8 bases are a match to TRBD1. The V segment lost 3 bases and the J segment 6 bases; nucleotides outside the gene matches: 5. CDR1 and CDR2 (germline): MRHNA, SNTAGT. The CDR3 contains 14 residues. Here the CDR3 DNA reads TGTGCCAGCAGTGAGACAGGGGAAAAGGATACGCAGTATTTT. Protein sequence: CASSETGEKDTQYF.

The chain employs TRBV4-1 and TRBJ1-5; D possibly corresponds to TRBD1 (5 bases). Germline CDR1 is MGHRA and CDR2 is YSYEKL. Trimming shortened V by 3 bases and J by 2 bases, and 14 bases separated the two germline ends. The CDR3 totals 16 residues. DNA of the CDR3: TGCGCCAGCAGCCATGACGGGGCGGGTCGCAATCAGCCCCAGCATTTT. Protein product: CASSHDGAGRNQPQHF.

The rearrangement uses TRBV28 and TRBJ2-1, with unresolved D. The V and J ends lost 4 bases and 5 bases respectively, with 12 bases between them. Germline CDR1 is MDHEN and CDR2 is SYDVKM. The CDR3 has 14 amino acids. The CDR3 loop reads CASSSPGWNNEQFF. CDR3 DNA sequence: TGTGCCAGCAGTTCCCCCGGCTGGAACAATGAGCAGTTCTTC. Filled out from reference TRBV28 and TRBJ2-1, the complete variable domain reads DVKVTQSSRYLVKRTGEKVFLECVQDMDHENMFWYRQDPGLGLRLIYFSYDVKMKEKGDIPEGYSVSREKKERFSLILESASTNQTSMYLCASSSPGWNNEQFFGPGTRLTVL.

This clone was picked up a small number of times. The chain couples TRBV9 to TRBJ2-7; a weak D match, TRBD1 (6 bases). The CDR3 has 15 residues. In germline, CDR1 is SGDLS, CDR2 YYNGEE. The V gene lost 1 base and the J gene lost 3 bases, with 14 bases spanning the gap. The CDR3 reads CASSVFAGEGYEQYF. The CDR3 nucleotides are TGTGCCAGCAGCGTATTCGCAGGGGAAGGCTACGAGCAGTACTTC.

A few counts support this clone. CDR3 in amino acids: CATSTSRGPGIAKNIQYF. The CDR3 DNA reads TGTGCCACCAGCACCTCCAGGGGCCCCGGCATAGCCAAAAACATTCAGTACTTC. V is TRBV15 and J is TRBJ2-4, with D possibly being TRBD1 (6 bases). This CDR3 is built from 18 residues. Trimming shortened V by 4 bases and J by 0 bases, and 19 bases separated the two germline ends. CDR1 is LNHNV and CDR2 is YYDKDF in the germline V gene (reference sequence). Drawing the rest from reference TRBV15 and TRBJ2-4, the complete variable domain is DAMVIQNPRYQVTQFGKPVTLSCSQTLNHNVMYWYQQKSSQAPKLLFHYYDKDFNNEADTPDNFQSRRPNTSFCFLDIRSPGLGDTAMYLCATSTSRGPGIAKNIQYFGAGTRLSVL.

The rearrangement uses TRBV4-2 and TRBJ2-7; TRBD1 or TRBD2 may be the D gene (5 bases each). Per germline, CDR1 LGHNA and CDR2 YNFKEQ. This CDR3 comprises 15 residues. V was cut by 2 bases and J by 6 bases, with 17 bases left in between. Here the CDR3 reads CASSQLRDGASEQYF. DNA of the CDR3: TGTGCCAGCAGCCAACTCCGGGACGGCGCCTCCGAGCAGTACTTC.

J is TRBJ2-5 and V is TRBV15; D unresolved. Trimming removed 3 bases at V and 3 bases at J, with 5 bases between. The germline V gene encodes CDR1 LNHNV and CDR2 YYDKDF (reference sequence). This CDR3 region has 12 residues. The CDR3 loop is CATSSAEETQYF. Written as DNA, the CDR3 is TGTGCCACCAGCAGCGCGGAAGAGACCCAGTACTTC.

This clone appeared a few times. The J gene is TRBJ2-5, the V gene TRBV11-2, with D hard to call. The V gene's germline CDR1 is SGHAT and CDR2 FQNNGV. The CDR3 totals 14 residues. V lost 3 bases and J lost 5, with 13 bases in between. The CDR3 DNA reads TGTGCCAGCAGCTTGTTACCCTCTAGGGAGACCCAGTACTTC. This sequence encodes CASSLLPSRETQYF.

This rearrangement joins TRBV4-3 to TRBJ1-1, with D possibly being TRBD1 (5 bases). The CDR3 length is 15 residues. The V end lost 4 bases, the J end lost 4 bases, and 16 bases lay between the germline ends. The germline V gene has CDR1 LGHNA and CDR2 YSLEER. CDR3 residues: CASSPMLGRSTEAFF. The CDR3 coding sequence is TGCGCCAGCAGCCCCATGCTGGGGCGGTCCACTGAAGCTTTCTTT.

CDR3 sequence (DNA): TGTGCCAGCAGCCTGGTTGGCGTCTACGAAAAACTGTTTTTT. This translates into CASSLVGVYEKLFF. V gene TRBV7-9 combines with J gene TRBJ1-4; no firm D call. The CDR3 consists of 14 residues. Germline CDR1 is SEHNR and CDR2 is FQNEAQ (reference sequence). V lost 5 bases and J 8 bases, leaving 15 bases between the germline ends. The entire variable domain, with the rest obtained from reference TRBV7-9 and TRBJ1-4, is as follows: DTGVSQNPRHKITKRGQNVTFRCDPISEHNRLYWYRQTLGQGPEFLTYFQNEAQLEKSRLLSDRFSAERPKGSFSTLEIQRTEQGDSAMYLCASSLVGVYEKLFFGSGTQLSVL.

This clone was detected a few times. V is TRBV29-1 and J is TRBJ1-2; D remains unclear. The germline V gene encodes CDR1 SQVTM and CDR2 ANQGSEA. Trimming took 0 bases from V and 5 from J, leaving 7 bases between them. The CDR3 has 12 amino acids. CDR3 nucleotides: TGCAGCGTTGAAGATTGGGGATATGGCTACACCTTC. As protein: CSVEDWGYGYTF.

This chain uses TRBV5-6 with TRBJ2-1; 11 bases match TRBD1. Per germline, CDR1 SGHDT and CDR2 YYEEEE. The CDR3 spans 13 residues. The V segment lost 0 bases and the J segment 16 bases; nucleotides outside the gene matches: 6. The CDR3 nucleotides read TGTGCCAGCAGCTTGGGAGGACAGGGGGCGAAATTCTTC. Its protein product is CASSLGGQGAKFF.

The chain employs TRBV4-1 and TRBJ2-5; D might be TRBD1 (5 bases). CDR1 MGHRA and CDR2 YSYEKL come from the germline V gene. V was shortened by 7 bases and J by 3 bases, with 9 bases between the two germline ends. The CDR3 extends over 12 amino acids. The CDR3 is CASKGMEETQYF. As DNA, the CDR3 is TGCGCCAGCAAGGGGATGGAAGAGACCCAGTACTTC.

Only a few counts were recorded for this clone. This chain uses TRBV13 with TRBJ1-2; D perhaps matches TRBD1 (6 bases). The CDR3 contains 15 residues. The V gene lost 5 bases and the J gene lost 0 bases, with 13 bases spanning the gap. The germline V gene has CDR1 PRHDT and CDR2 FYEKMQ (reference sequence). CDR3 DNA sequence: TGTGCCAGCAGCCTCCGACAGGCACCTAACTATGGCTACACCTTC. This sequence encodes CASSLRQAPNYGYTF. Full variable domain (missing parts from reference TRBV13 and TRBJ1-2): AAGVIQSPRHLIKEKRETATLKCYPIPRHDTVYWYQQGPGQDPQFLISFYEKMQSDKGSIPDRFSAQQFSDYHSELNMSSLELGDSALYFCASSLRQAPNYGYTFGSGTRLTVV.